The 32 T cell receptor beta chains below were found in one sample sequenced in a study of OX40 agonist ivuxolimab in advanced cancers. Data came from immunoSEQ multiplex PCR; TCRdb stores just in-frame clones and leaves some out. This sample has roughly 130,000 clones, with 93% found just once. This specimen consisted of CD4+ or CD8+ T cells sorted from blood, obtained in a trial of the OX40 agonist ivuxolimab. Source of these receptors: an adult with an advanced solid tumor such as melanoma, head and neck, liver or kidney cancer.

This clone came up many times. The rearrangement joins TRBV4-1 to TRBJ1-1; weak D call: TRBD1 (6 bases). The CDR3 spans 15 residues. V lost 2 bases, J lost 6 bases, and 16 bases lay in between. Germline V gene sequence: CDR1 MGHRA, CDR2 YSYEKL. CDR3 in DNA: TGCGCCAGCAGCCAATATACCCGGACAGCTCCTGAAGCTTTCTTT. Its translation is CASSQYTRTAPEAFF.

The chain uses TRBV19 and TRBJ2-2; D is tentatively TRBD1 or TRBD2 (5 bases each). V lost 8 bases to trimming and J lost 4 bases, with 17 bases between them. The CDR3 extends over 15 amino acids. Germline assignment: CDR1 LNHDA and CDR2 SQIVND (reference sequence). For the CDR3, the DNA is TGTGCCAGTTCCCCCGTGGGGGTACCCACCGGGGAGCTGTTTTTT. Its protein is CASSPVGVPTGELFF.

The genes are TRBV2 and TRBJ1-4; D might be TRBD1 (6 bases). This CDR3 is built from 15 residues. Per the germline V gene, CDR1 is SNHLY and CDR2 is FYNNEI. With 7 bases removed from V and 4 bases from J, the gap between germline ends came to 16 bases. This chain's CDR3 is CASTRQGGFNEKLFF. For the CDR3, the DNA is TGTGCCAGCACCCGCCAAGGGGGTTTTAATGAAAAACTGTTTTTT.

The chain combines TRBV18 with TRBJ1-3; D not certain. CDR1 and CDR2 (germline): KGHSH, LQKENI. The CDR3 loop spans 14 amino acids. Trimming removed 7 bases from V and 4 bases from J, with 14 bases in between. The CDR3 reads CASLAEAVGNTIYF. DNA for the CDR3: TGTGCCAGCTTAGCCGAGGCAGTCGGAAACACCATATATTTT.

The V call is TRBV5-4, the J call TRBJ2-5; D unclear. With 0 bases removed from V and 1 base from J, the gap between germline ends came to 10 bases. This CDR3 is built from 15 residues. Looked up from germline, CDR1 is SGHNT and CDR2 is YYREEE (reference sequence). This CDR3 reads CASSLASQSQETQYF. CDR3 DNA sequence: TGTGCCAGCAGCTTGGCGAGCCAGAGCCAAGAGACCCAGTACTTC.

The rearrangement joins TRBV28 to TRBJ2-5; possibly TRBD1 for D (6 bases). The germline V and J ends were trimmed by 6 bases and 2 bases, with 16 bases remaining between them. CDR1 and CDR2 (germline): MDHEN, SYDVKM. CDR3 length: 15 residues. DNA for the CDR3: TGTGCCAGCAGCTCCGGGGCCCAGGGGCAAGAGACCCAGTACTTC. Protein product: CASSSGAQGQETQYF.

The chain carries TRBV27 and TRBJ1-1, with 12 bases matching TRBD1. From germline, CDR1 is MNHEY and CDR2 SMNVEV (reference sequence). There are 16 residues in the CDR3. V lost 6 bases to trimming and J lost 6 bases; unmatched junction nucleotides: 11. The CDR3 sequence: CASSPGTGGGWAEAFF. The CDR3 nucleotides read TGTGCCAGCAGCCCCGGGACAGGGGGCGGGTGGGCTGAAGCTTTCTTT.

The chain links TRBV23-1 to TRBJ1-1; tentatively, D is TRBD1 (6 bases). TRBV23-1 falls under the ORF class, with uncertain function. V was cut by 3 bases and J by 0 bases, with 14 bases left in between. The CDR3 is 16 amino acids. For the CDR3, the DNA is TGCGCCAGCAGTCAGGTACAAGGGGGGCTGAACACTGAAGCTTTCTTT. This translates into CASSQVQGGLNTEAFF.

V and J are TRBV25-1 and TRBJ2-1, with 12 nucleotides matching TRBD1. V lost 5 bases to trimming and J lost 8 bases; unmatched junction nucleotides: 10. The CDR3 covers 16 residues. Germline CDR1 is MGHDK and CDR2 is SYGVNS. CDR3 region: CASSRTGTGGFYEQFF. DNA for the CDR3: TGTGCCAGCAGTAGAACCGGGACAGGGGGCTTTTATGAGCAGTTCTTC.

J is TRBJ2-5 and V is TRBV6-5, with 7 bases that match TRBD1. The CDR3 runs 15 residues. Germline values: CDR1 MNHEY, CDR2 SVGAGI. The junction had 6 bases not matched to a gene; V was cut back by 2 bases and J by 3 bases. CDR3 amino acids: CASSYTKGQKETQYF. In DNA, the CDR3 is TGTGCCAGCAGTTACACTAAGGGACAGAAAGAGACCCAGTACTTC.

In nucleotides, the CDR3 is TGTGCCAGCCACAACAACCGAATAGCTAACTATGGCTACACCTTC. Residues: CASHNNRIANYGYTF. The V and J genes are TRBV2 and TRBJ1-2; D remains ambiguous. V was clipped by 8 bases and J by 0 bases, with 16 bases between them. This CDR3 region has 15 residues. Germline CDR1 SNHLY, CDR2 FYNNEI.

The chain combines TRBV6-1 with TRBJ2-4, with D unresolved. The CDR3 is made up of 15 amino acids. The V end was cut by 7 bases, the J end by 3 bases, with 16 bases between. In germline, CDR1 is MNHNS, CDR2 SASEGT. The CDR3 loop is CASTPGTQYKNIQYF. CDR3 nucleotides: TGTGCCAGCACCCCTGGAACCCAATACAAAAACATTCAGTACTTC.

The chain uses TRBV29-1 and TRBJ2-3; D might be TRBD1 or TRBD2, each matching 7 bases. The CDR3 runs to 15 residues. The V end was cut by 3 bases, the J end by 3 bases, with 16 bases between. Germline V CDR1 and CDR2: SQVTM, ANQGSEA. The CDR3 DNA follows: TGCAGCGTTGAGTCCCAGGGGGGAGGGACAGATACGCAGTATTTT. Encoded protein: CSVESQGGGTDTQYF.

The CDR3 DNA is TGTGCCAGCAGCCCGAAGTTCGGGGGAGTGCCGGATACGCAGTATTTT. The encoded protein is CASSPKFGGVPDTQYF. The chain carries TRBV9 and TRBJ2-3; possibly TRBD2 for D (6 bases). This CDR3 has 16 residues. CDR1 SGDLS and CDR2 YYNGEE come from the germline V gene. The germline V and J ends were trimmed by 4 bases and 6 bases, with 21 bases remaining between them.

The V and J genes are TRBV7-2 and TRBJ2-3; perhaps TRBD2 as D (5 bases). Germline CDR1 is SGHTA and CDR2 is FQGNSA. Deletions cut 5 bases from V and 4 bases from J, with 13 bases between. The CDR3 totals 14 residues. CDR3 protein: CASSRLRGADTQYF. The CDR3 DNA sequence: TGTGCCAGCAGCCGACTACGTGGGGCAGATACGCAGTATTTT.

The CDR3 reads CASRISGSIVDTQYF. The DNA of the CDR3 is TGTGCCAGCAGAATTAGCGGGAGCATTGTAGATACGCAGTATTTT. J is TRBJ2-3 and V is TRBV6-5, with 9 bases identical to TRBD2. The germline V gene has CDR1 MNHEY and CDR2 SVGAGI. Trimming at V came to 6 bases and at J to 5 bases, leaving 9 bases not matched to a gene. The CDR3 is 15 amino acids.

In its sample, this clone was seen once. The rearrangement links TRBV2 to TRBJ2-3; TRBD1 matches at 9 bases. CDR1 is SNHLY, CDR2 FYNNEI, per germline. There are 15 residues in the CDR3. V lost 6 bases and J lost 3; bases outside the gene matches: 7. The CDR3 region has the DNA TGTGCCAGCAGCCCGACAGGGGGGGGAACAGATACGCAGTATTTT. Translating gives CASSPTGGGTDTQYF.

As to this clone: At one of its ends the junction is not consistent with the germline gene, which may arise from a read error. This sample includes further DNA sequences coding for the same CDR3. This chain uses TRBV7-3 with TRBJ1-5; D is unresolved. The germline V gene encodes CDR1 SGHTA and CDR2 FQGTGA. CDR3 length equals 15 residues. In DNA, the CDR3 is TGTGCCAGCAGCCTAACACCGGATGGCAATCAGCCCCAGCATTTT. Its protein product is CASSLTPDGNQPQHF.

V is TRBV28 and J is TRBJ1-3; no firm D call. Germline loops: CDR1 MDHEN, CDR2 SYDVKM. The CDR3 loop spans 15 amino acids. Trimming removed 2 bases at V and 4 bases at J, with 12 bases between. The DNA for the CDR3 is TGTGCCAGCAGTTTAGAAGGGAGGCACGGAAACACCATATATTTT. Its protein product is CASSLEGRHGNTIYF.

The rearrangement joins TRBV27 to TRBJ2-1, with 11 bases fitting TRBD2. The CDR3 covers 16 residues. Germline V gene data show CDR1 as MNHEY and CDR2 as SMNVEV (reference sequence). Germline trimming cut 3 bases from V and 7 bases from J; bases unmatched to any gene: 8. The CDR3 nucleotides read TGTGCCAGCAGTTTCCCTCTAGCGGGAGGCCCAAATGAGCAGTTCTTC. Encoded protein: CASSFPLAGGPNEQFF.

The genes are TRBV5-3 and TRBJ2-2; 10 bases line up with TRBD1. TRBV5-3 is an open reading frame, and its role is uncertain. Unmatched junction bases numbered 6, after V lost 2 bases and J lost 2 bases. The CDR3 extends over 17 amino acids. The CDR3 nucleotides read TGTGCCAGAAGCTTTCCCGGGGACAGGGGAAACACCGGGGAGCTGTTTTTT. This codes for CARSFPGDRGNTGELFF.

The V call is TRBV14, the J call TRBJ2-7, with 9 bases that match TRBD2. CDR1 and CDR2 from the germline V gene are SGHDN and FVKESK. The trim removed 4 bases at V and 0 bases at J, leaving 4 bases unmatched. This CDR3 has 15 residues. The CDR3 protein is CASSPSGTSSYEQYF. The CDR3 DNA reads TGTGCCAGCAGCCCTAGCGGGACGAGCTCCTACGAGCAGTACTTC.

The chain combines TRBV19 with TRBJ1-2, with D hard to call. The CDR3 runs 13 residues. V dropped 10 bases and J dropped 1 base, with 13 bases sitting between them. The germline V gene has CDR1 LNHDA and CDR2 SQIVND (reference sequence). The CDR3 DNA follows: TGTGCCACCGCACCCCAGAATAACTATGGCTACACCTTC. Its protein is CATAPQNNYGYTF.

The CDR3 DNA reads TGTGCCAGCAGCTTAGCAATGGGGAACTATGGCTACACCTTC. Its translation is CASSLAMGNYGYTF. This sequence joins TRBV7-6 and TRBJ1-2; D not resolved. The CDR3 covers 14 residues. The germline V gene has CDR1 SGHVS and CDR2 FNYEAQ. V was pared by 0 bases and J by 2 bases, with 7 bases between.

The chain employs TRBV28 and TRBJ1-1; possible D gene TRBD1, 5 bases. Trimming left V 10 bases short and J 4 bases short, with 22 bases between. Germline V gene data show CDR1 as MDHEN and CDR2 as SYDVKM. CDR3 length equals 15 residues. The CDR3 loop is CATLKPEPGGTEAFF. The DNA of the CDR3 is TGTGCCACTCTTAAACCGGAACCTGGGGGCACTGAAGCTTTCTTT.

Notes on this clone: The same CDR3 arises from other DNA sequences in this sample as well. The genes are TRBV7-3 and TRBJ2-1; 12 bases are a match to TRBD2. The length of the CDR3 is 15 residues. CDR1 is SGHTA and CDR2 is FQGTGA in the germline V gene. After removal of 6 bases from V and 4 bases from J, the junction contained 4 bases not matched to a gene. The CDR3: CASSPGLAGYNEQFF. The CDR3, as DNA: TGTGCCAGCAGTCCAGGACTAGCGGGATACAATGAGCAGTTCTTC.

V gene TRBV29-1 combines with J gene TRBJ2-6; D uncertain. The CDR3 spans 15 residues. Germline assignment: CDR1 SQVTM and CDR2 ANQGSEA. Trimming shortened V by 7 bases and J by 0 bases, and 13 bases separated the two germline ends. CDR3 amino acids: CSAMTDNSGANVLTF. DNA for the CDR3: TGCAGCGCCATGACTGATAACTCTGGGGCCAACGTCCTGACTTTC.

The chain couples TRBV2 to TRBJ2-7; unclear D gene. The CDR3 is 11 residues long. In germline, CDR1 is SNHLY, CDR2 FYNNEI. V shed 8 bases and J shed 4 bases, with 9 bases lying between them. The CDR3 nucleotides read TGTGCCAGCGGGCCAGGATACGAGCAGTACTTC. It specifies CASGPGYEQYF.

As to this clone: The sample carries other DNA sequences with the same CDR3. V is TRBV11-3 and J is TRBJ2-1, with 7 bases fitting TRBD2. The junction had 0 bases not matched to a gene; V was cut back by 1 base and J by 3 bases. The CDR3 has 14 amino acids. In germline, CDR1 is SGHNT, CDR2 YENEEA. The CDR3 is CASSLGGSYNEQFF. The CDR3 nucleotides are TGTGCCAGCAGCTTAGGCGGGAGCTACAATGAGCAGTTCTTC.

The count of this clone is one. The J gene is TRBJ2-2, the V gene TRBV13, with a possible D match to TRBD1 (6 bases). The CDR3 runs to 15 residues. V dropped 0 bases and J dropped 7 bases, with 12 bases sitting between them. The V gene's germline CDR1 is PRHDT and CDR2 FYEKMQ (reference sequence). The CDR3 spells CASSLGAQGDGELFF. The CDR3 coding sequence is TGTGCCAGCAGCTTAGGTGCACAGGGAGACGGGGAGCTGTTTTTT.

The chain recombines TRBV7-2 with TRBJ1-2, with a tentative D call TRBD1 (5 bases). CDR3 size: 12 residues. The V gene's germline CDR1 is SGHTA and CDR2 FQGNSA. Trimming removed 1 base from V and 8 bases from J, with 8 bases in between. This CDR3 is CASSLVGGGYTF. The CDR3, as DNA: TGTGCCAGCAGCTTAGTTGGGGGAGGCTACACCTTC.

The gene calls are TRBV11-2 and TRBJ2-5; 9 positions agree with TRBD2. Germline-derived CDR1 and CDR2 are SGHAT and FQNNGV. The CDR3 has 15 residues. The trim removed 0 bases at V and 6 bases at J, leaving 5 bases unmatched. The CDR3 nucleotides are TGTGCCAGCAGCTTAGAAGTAGCGGGGGAAAAGACCCAGTACTTC. It yields the protein CASSLEVAGEKTQYF.